This TCR beta chain was documented in a study of tumor-infiltrating lymphocytes in localized non-small cell lung cancer. Study in general: From each patient, both tumor and uninvolved lung, non-adjacent to tumor, were sampled.

CDR1 and CDR2 (germline): SGHKS, YYEKEE (reference sequence). The trim removed 4 bases at V and 6 bases at J, leaving 5 bases unmatched. There are 14 residues in the CDR3. By sample share, this clone is large (0.1 to 1%). Antigen: not known. Profiled with immunoSEQ multiplex PCR; TCRdb holds only in-frame clones, not every one. The table shows more than 2,500 clones, with around 40% occurring only once. General observations from the study: TCR sequencing covered a subset of patients with enough tissue.

The receptor was isolated from a human donor with non-small cell lung cancer. The J gene is TRBJ2-2, the V gene TRBV5-5, with 8 bases identical to TRBD1. The sequencing sample was made of uninvolved lung tissue not adjacent to the tumor. In DNA form, the CDR3 reads TGTGCCAGCAGCATGACAGGGGACGCCGGGGAGCTGTTTTTT. This codes for CASSMTGDAGELFF.